Detailed here is one TCR beta chain. Its target is not known. This sample was taken from a study of cytomegalovirus exposure and HLA in healthy donors. PCR involved 60 Vbeta and 13 Jbeta primers. Only in-frame clones appear in the TCRdb table, and some are missing; sequencing was by immunoSEQ multiplex PCR. The table shows fewer than 250,000 clones, with almost 80% occurring only once. Between the trimmed V and J ends, which lost 1 base and 0 bases, there was a span of 9 bases. The CDR3 sequence is 15 residues long. Germline CDR1 reads KGHSH; CDR2 reads LQKENI. General observations from the study: TCR beta sequences reportedly predicted most subjects' HLA-A and HLA-B alleles accurately. Testing in vitro showed a few CMV-associated chains specific for CMV antigens.

J is TRBJ1-1 and V is TRBV18; D gene unclear. The TCR sequence derives from a woman aged 18-35 years in good health and CMV-seronegative. The sequenced sample was PBMCs. The CDR3 loop reads CASSPQTVMNTEAFF. The CDR3, as DNA: TGTGCCAGCTCACCACAAACAGTTATGAACACTGAAGCTTTCTTT.